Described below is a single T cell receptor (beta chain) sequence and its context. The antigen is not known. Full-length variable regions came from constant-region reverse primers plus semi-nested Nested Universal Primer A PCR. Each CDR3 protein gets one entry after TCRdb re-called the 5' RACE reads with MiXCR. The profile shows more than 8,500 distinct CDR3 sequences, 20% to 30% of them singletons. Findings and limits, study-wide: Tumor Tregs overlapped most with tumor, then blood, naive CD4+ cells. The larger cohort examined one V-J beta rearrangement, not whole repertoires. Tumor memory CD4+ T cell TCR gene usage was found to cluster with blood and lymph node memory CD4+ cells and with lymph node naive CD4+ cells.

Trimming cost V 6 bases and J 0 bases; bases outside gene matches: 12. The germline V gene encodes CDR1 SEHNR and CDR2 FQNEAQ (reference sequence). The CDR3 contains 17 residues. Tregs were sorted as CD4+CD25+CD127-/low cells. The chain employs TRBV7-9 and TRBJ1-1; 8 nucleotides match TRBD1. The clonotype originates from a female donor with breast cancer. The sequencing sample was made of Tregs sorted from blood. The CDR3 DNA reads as TGTGCCAGCAGGGACAGGGACCTCATATCGGTGAACACTGAAGCTTTCTTT. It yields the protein CASRDRDLISVNTEAFF.